This T cell receptor (beta chain) was observed in a study of T cell changes during pregnancy in multiple sclerosis. J gave up 9 bases and V 1 base, and 6 bases lay outside the gene matches. Germline V gives CDR1 SGHAT, CDR2 FQNNGV. The CDR3 is 14 amino acids. Some clones are missing from TCRdb's copy, which holds only in-frame ones; the method was immunoSEQ multiplex PCR. The top ten clones hold 2.1% of a sample with some 70,000 clones, around nine tenths of them seen once. The specimen comprised peripheral blood, sampled in the second trimester of pregnancy. This TCR derives from a female donor in good health, enrolled as a control in a pregnancy study. V gene TRBV11-2 combines with J gene TRBJ2-1; 7 nucleotides align to TRBD1. CDR3 loop: CASSLAGTASEQFF. The CDR3 bases are TGTGCCAGCAGCTTAGCCGGGACAGCCTCTGAGCAGTTCTTC.